The next 32 T cell receptor beta chains were all read from a single sample in a study of CD8 T cells in Susac syndrome. The authors reverse transcribed roughly 0.5 to 1 ug RNA with random hexamers. One entry per CDR3 protein, called by TCRdb with MiXCR from the immunoSEQ multiplex PCR reads. The sample has about 150,000 distinct CDR3 sequences; around 90% are singletons. The sample taken for sequencing was CD4+ T cells from PBMCs. The receptors originated from a human donor in good health.

This clonotype came up once. The chain is built from TRBV20-1 and TRBJ2-3; tentatively, D is TRBD1 (7 bases). Germline CDR1 and CDR2: DFQATT and SNEGSKA (reference sequence). The CDR3 has 16 amino acids. The V gene lost 0 bases and the J gene lost 4 bases, with 17 bases spanning the gap. The CDR3 region has the DNA TGCAGTGCTAGAGATCTTTTGCGGGACAGACCAGATACGCAGTATTTT. Translating gives CSARDLLRDRPDTQYF.

This sequence joins TRBV30 and TRBJ1-5; D unresolved. Germline V gene sequence: CDR1 GTSNPN, CDR2 SVGIG (reference sequence). Trimming shortened V by 6 bases and J by 4 bases, and 10 bases separated the two germline ends. The CDR3 sequence is 12 residues long. The CDR3 is CACSQENQPQHF. The CDR3 nucleotides are TGTGCCTGTTCCCAGGAGAATCAGCCCCAGCATTTT. Combining the CDR3 with reference TRBV30 and TRBJ1-5 gives the whole variable domain SQTIHQWPATLVQPVGSPLSLECTVEGTSNPNLYWYRQAAGRGLQLLFYSVGIGQISSEVPQNLSASRPQDRQFILSSKKLLLSDSGFYLCACSQENQPQHFGDGTRLSIL.

The chain carries TRBV7-2 and TRBJ1-2; D gene unclear. Germline V gives CDR1 SGHTA, CDR2 FQGNSA. The CDR3 is 15 residues long. Trimming cost V 3 bases and J 3 bases, with 14 bases left between them. CDR3 coding DNA: TGTGCCAGCAGCTTCGGCCGGGCTAAGGACTATGGCTACACCTTC. The encoded protein is CASSFGRAKDYGYTF.

The chain combines TRBV18 with TRBJ2-3, with a possible D match to TRBD1 (5 bases). Germline CDR1 is KGHSH and CDR2 is LQKENI. This CDR3 is built from 13 residues. Deletions cut 6 bases from V and 5 bases from J, with 12 bases between. DNA for the CDR3: TGTGCCAGCTCCCTGGGTAGGGGAGATACGCAGTATTTT. Translating it yields CASSLGRGDTQYF. Full variable domain (remainder filled in from reference TRBV18 and TRBJ2-3): NAGVMQNPRHLVRRRGQEARLRCSPMKGHSHVYWYRQLPEEGLKFMVYLQKENIIDESGMPKERFSAEFPKEGPSILRIQQVVRGDSAAYFCASSLGRGDTQYFGPGTRLTVL.

The rearrangement uses TRBV11-2 and TRBJ1-4, with unresolved D. Germline V gives CDR1 SGHAT, CDR2 FQNNGV. This CDR3 is built from 17 residues. Trimming stripped 5 bases from V and 5 bases from J, with 21 bases between. The CDR3 region has the DNA TGTGCCAGCAGCCCACTCAGGCTGGGGAATAGAAATGAAAAACTGTTTTTT. It codes for CASSPLRLGNRNEKLFF.

The table lists this clonotype with a count of one. The chain links TRBV7-2 to TRBJ1-2; D is ambiguous. CDR1 is SGHTA and CDR2 is FQGNSA in the germline V gene. Trimming cost V 3 bases and J 4 bases, with 6 bases left between them. The CDR3 totals 12 residues. In DNA form, the CDR3 reads TGTGCCAGCAGCTTCGGGCTCTATGGCTACACCTTC. It is translated as CASSFGLYGYTF.

This clonotype showed up just once. The rearrangement links TRBV2 to TRBJ1-1; D is possibly TRBD1 (6 bases). Germline-derived CDR1 and CDR2 are SNHLY and FYNNEI. CDR3 length equals 13 residues. Trimming cost V 4 bases and J 5 bases, with 11 bases left between them. The CDR3 here is CASSAEGETEAFF. CDR3 sequence (DNA): TGTGCCAGCAGTGCAGAGGGGGAGACTGAAGCTTTCTTT.

The chain joins TRBV5-1 to TRBJ2-7; TRBD2 matches 8 bases. The V segment lost 0 bases and the J segment 1 base; nucleotides outside the gene matches: 6. The V gene's germline CDR1 is SGHRS and CDR2 YFSETQ. This CDR3 contains 16 residues. The CDR3 DNA sequence: TGCGCCAGCAGCTTGGGTGGCCCTAGCGGGTCCTACGAGCAGTACTTC. Its translation is CASSLGGPSGSYEQYF.

The chain couples TRBV7-8 to TRBJ1-1; D is uncertain. Germline V gene data show CDR1 as SGHVS and CDR2 as FQNEAQ. This CDR3 is built from 14 residues. The germline V and J ends were trimmed by 5 bases and 1 base, with 11 bases remaining between them. The CDR3 loop reads CASSITETNTEAFF. The CDR3 DNA reads as TGTGCCAGCAGCATCACAGAGACGAACACTGAAGCTTTCTTT.

CDR3 protein: CSARESRTGKDTIYF. In nucleotides, the CDR3 is TGCAGTGCTAGAGAGTCCCGGACAGGAAAAGACACCATATATTTT. V gene TRBV20-1 combines with J gene TRBJ1-3, with TRBD1 identical over 7 bases. Germline V gene sequence: CDR1 DFQATT, CDR2 SNEGSKA (reference sequence). This CDR3 has 15 amino acids. Unmatched junction bases numbered 10, after V lost 0 bases and J lost 8 bases.

The chain joins TRBV29-1 to TRBJ1-1; D is unresolved. V was shortened by 6 bases and J by 2 bases, with 10 bases between the two germline ends. Germline V gives CDR1 SQVTM, CDR2 ANQGSEA. The CDR3 spans 12 residues. CDR3 region: CSVGWGNTEAFF. The CDR3 nucleotides read TGCAGCGTAGGCTGGGGTAACACTGAAGCTTTCTTT. Combining the CDR3 with reference TRBV29-1 and TRBJ1-1 gives the whole variable domain SAVISQKPSRDICQRGTSLTIQCQVDSQVTMMFWYRQQPGQSLTLIATANQGSEATYESGFVIDKFPISRPNLTFSTLTVSNMSPEDSSIYLCSVGWGNTEAFFGQGTRLTVV.

The chain joins TRBV12-3 or TRBV12-4 to TRBJ1-5; perhaps TRBD1 as D (5 bases). V shed 3 bases and J shed 2 bases, with 8 bases lying between them. This CDR3 has 14 residues. The CDR3 region is CASSLTARNQPQHF. In DNA, the CDR3 is TGTGCCAGCAGTTTGACAGCCCGCAATCAGCCCCAGCATTTT.

V and J are TRBV7-9 and TRBJ2-3; unclear D gene. CDR3 length: 14 residues. CDR1 is SEHNR, CDR2 FQNEAQ, per germline (reference sequence). Trimming left V 4 bases short and J 0 bases short, with 8 bases between. The CDR3 DNA sequence: TGTGCCAGCAGCTACCGGTCTAGCACAGATACGCAGTATTTT. It encodes CASSYRSSTDTQYF. The full variable domain, its missing parts supplied by reference TRBV7-9 and TRBJ2-3, is DTGVSQNPRHKITKRGQNVTFRCDPISEHNRLYWYRQTLGQGPEFLTYFQNEAQLEKSRLLSDRFSAERPKGSFSTLEIQRTEQGDSAMYLCASSYRSSTDTQYFGPGTRLTVL.

The rearrangement joins TRBV5-1 to TRBJ2-3; D might be TRBD1 (5 bases). Germline loops: CDR1 SGHRS, CDR2 YFSETQ. The CDR3 has 15 residues. Trimming removed 0 bases from V and 3 bases from J, with 11 bases in between. The CDR3 protein is CASSLEGKLTDTQYF. DNA of the CDR3: TGCGCCAGCAGCTTGGAGGGGAAGTTGACAGATACGCAGTATTTT.

This chain joins TRBV28 and TRBJ2-7; a weak D match, TRBD2 (5 bases). V was shortened by 4 bases and J by 0 bases, with 10 bases between the two germline ends. Germline lookup yields CDR1 MDHEN and CDR2 SYDVKM. This CDR3 spans 14 amino acids. The CDR3 DNA reads as TGTGCCAGCAGTTCCCCGGGAATCTCCTACGAGCAGTACTTC. Amino acid sequence: CASSSPGISYEQYF. Looking up the rest from reference TRBV28 and TRBJ2-7 gives the full variable domain: DVKVTQSSRYLVKRTGEKVFLECVQDMDHENMFWYRQDPGLGLRLIYFSYDVKMKEKGDIPEGYSVSREKKERFSLILESASTNQTSMYLCASSSPGISYEQYFGPGTRLTVT.

The chain links TRBV7-9 to TRBJ2-2; D uncertain. The germline V gene has CDR1 SEHNR and CDR2 FQNEAQ (reference sequence). This CDR3 has 15 residues. V lost 7 bases to trimming and J lost 4 bases, with 16 bases between them. This chain's CDR3 is CASTPRSRFTGELFF. The CDR3 DNA is TGTGCCAGCACCCCCCGAAGCCGCTTCACCGGGGAGCTGTTTTTT.

The chain combines TRBV7-2 with TRBJ2-2, with D maybe TRBD1 (6 bases). CDR3 length equals 14 residues. V gave up 0 bases and J gave up 6 bases, with 8 bases separating them. Germline V lookup: CDR1 SGHTA, CDR2 FQGNSA. The CDR3 DNA sequence: TGTGCCAGCAGCTTAGCGTGGACAGCCGGGGAGCTGTTTTTT. This gives the protein CASSLAWTAGELFF.

V is TRBV29-1 and J is TRBJ2-5; TRBD1 agrees at 11 bases. This CDR3 comprises 16 residues. Germline V gene lookup returns CDR1 SQVTM and CDR2 ANQGSEA. V trimming: 6 bases; J trimming: 4 bases; junction bases outside the gene matches: 13. As DNA, the CDR3 is TGCAGCGTCCGGCGATGGGGACAGGGGGACGGAGAGACCCAGTACTTC. Residues: CSVRRWGQGDGETQYF.

The chain couples TRBV2 to TRBJ2-1; 11 bases agree with TRBD2. With 5 bases clipped from V and 9 bases from J, the junction kept 9 bases outside the gene matches. This CDR3 spans 15 amino acids. Germline CDR1 reads SNHLY; CDR2 reads FYNNEI. The CDR3 region is CASSLGTSGGGEQFF. The CDR3 DNA reads TGTGCCAGCAGTTTGGGGACTAGCGGAGGGGGTGAGCAGTTCTTC.

This rearrangement joins TRBV11-1 to TRBJ2-5, with 10 bases fitting TRBD1. The V segment lost 5 bases and the J segment 4 bases; nucleotides outside the gene matches: 4. Germline assignment: CDR1 SGHAT and CDR2 FQDESV (reference sequence). The CDR3 runs 14 residues. The CDR3 DNA reads as TGTGCCAGCAGCCGACAGGGGGCTCGAGAGACCCAGTACTTC. As protein: CASSRQGARETQYF.

Here the CDR3 DNA reads TGCAGTGCCGCCGGGACAGGTACCGGGGAGCTGTTTTTT. It yields the protein CSAAGTGTGELFF. V usage is TRBV20-1 and J usage is TRBJ2-2, with TRBD1 matching 8 bases. Germline V lookup: CDR1 DFQATT, CDR2 SNEGSKA (reference sequence). The CDR3 has 13 residues. With 6 bases clipped from V and 5 bases from J, the junction kept 5 bases outside the gene matches.

For the CDR3, the DNA is TGCGCCAGCAGTGAGTCGAACCAGCAAGAGACCCAGTACTTC. Protein sequence: CASSESNQQETQYF. The rearrangement links TRBV10-1 to TRBJ2-5; D is undetermined. The germline V gene has CDR1 WNHNN and CDR2 SYGVQD (reference sequence). The V and J ends lost 0 bases and 2 bases respectively, with 7 bases between them. The CDR3 spans 14 residues.

The V and J genes are TRBV19 and TRBJ2-5, with 8 bases lining up with TRBD2. Germline V gene data show CDR1 as LNHDA and CDR2 as SQIVND (reference sequence). J was trimmed by 3 bases and V by 10 bases; bases with no gene match: 7. The CDR3 covers 13 residues. The CDR3 DNA reads as TGTGCCACGAAAAAAGCGGGAGAAGAGACCCAGTACTTC. This sequence encodes CATKKAGEETQYF.

The genes are TRBV6-2 or TRBV6-3 and TRBJ1-1; 7 bases line up with TRBD1. Germline CDR1 reads MNHEY; CDR2 reads SVGEGT. The V and J ends lost 4 bases and 3 bases, in that order; junction bases with no gene match: 5. The CDR3 loop spans 14 amino acids. The CDR3 here is CASSFDRAYTEAFF. Written as DNA, the CDR3 is TGTGCCAGCAGTTTCGACAGGGCCTACACTGAAGCTTTCTTT.

This clonotype came up once. The chain joins TRBV11-1 to TRBJ2-3, with D perhaps TRBD2 (6 bases). The CDR3 has 17 amino acids. Trimming cost V 5 bases and J 0 bases, with 18 bases left between them. Germline V gene sequence: CDR1 SGHAT, CDR2 FQDESV (reference sequence). DNA for the CDR3: TGTGCCAGCAGCCTCGGTTCAGGGACTCGTAGCACAGATACGCAGTATTTT. It codes for CASSLGSGTRSTDTQYF.

This chain links TRBV19 with TRBJ2-7, with D unclear. Between the trimmed V and J ends, which lost 3 bases and 2 bases, there was a span of 8 bases. Per the germline V gene, CDR1 is LNHDA and CDR2 is SQIVND (reference sequence). The CDR3 is made up of 13 amino acids. CDR3: CASSMRSTYEQYF. CDR3 nucleotides: TGTGCCAGTAGTATGCGGTCTACCTACGAGCAGTACTTC. Variable domain in full (rest from reference TRBV19 and TRBJ2-7): DGGITQSPKYLFRKEGQNVTLSCEQNLNHDAMYWYRQDPGQGLRLIYYSQIVNDFQKGDIAEGYSVSREKKESFPLTVTSAQKNPTAFYLCASSMRSTYEQYFGPGTRLTVT.

Only one count was recorded for this clonotype. CDR3 in amino acids: CASSVEVAGELFF. The CDR3 DNA reads TGTGCCAGTAGTGTCGAGGTGGCCGGGGAGCTGTTTTTT. The chain combines TRBV19 with TRBJ2-2; D gene uncertain. The CDR3 runs to 13 residues. In germline, CDR1 is LNHDA, CDR2 SQIVND (reference sequence). V was trimmed by 5 bases and J by 6 bases, leaving 10 bases between them.

This chain uses TRBV7-2 with TRBJ1-5; no definite D call. Germline CDR1 reads SGHTA; CDR2 reads FQGNSA. Trimming took 5 bases from V and 4 from J, leaving 9 bases between them. This CDR3 contains 13 residues. In nucleotides, the CDR3 is TGTGCCAGCAGCAGCCCAATGAATCAGCCCCAGCATTTT. Protein sequence: CASSSPMNQPQHF.

CDR3 loop: CASSQGTGEYEQYF. CDR3 nucleotides: TGCGCCAGCAGCCAAGGGACAGGGGAGTACGAGCAGTACTTC. The V call is TRBV5-1, the J call TRBJ2-7; 10 bases line up with TRBD1. Germline values: CDR1 SGHRS, CDR2 YFSETQ. V lost 4 bases to trimming and J lost 4 bases; unmatched junction nucleotides: 5. This CDR3 comprises 14 residues.

The rearrangement joins TRBV7-2 to TRBJ2-1, with D possibly matching TRBD2 (5 bases). The V gene's germline CDR1 is SGHTA and CDR2 FQGNSA. Trimming took off 5 bases at V and 6 bases at J, with 8 bases between the two ends. The CDR3 contains 12 residues. CDR3 amino acids: CASSTSGNEQFF. CDR3 sequence (DNA): TGTGCCAGCAGCACCAGCGGCAATGAGCAGTTCTTC. Based on the CDR3 plus reference TRBV7-2 and TRBJ2-1, the full variable domain is GAGVSQSPSNKVTEKGKDVELRCDPISGHTALYWYRQSLGQGLEFLIYFQGNSAPDKSGLPSDRFSAERTGGSVSTLTIQRTQQEDSAVYLCASSTSGNEQFFGPGTRLTVL.

This sequence joins TRBV7-3 and TRBJ1-2, with TRBD1 matching 7 bases. V lost 5 bases to trimming and J lost 4 bases; unmatched junction nucleotides: 7. The CDR3 sequence is 14 residues long. The germline CDR1 and CDR2 sequences are SGHTA and FQGTGA. The CDR3 loop is CASSPNRGTYGYTF. The CDR3 DNA reads as TGTGCCAGCAGCCCAAACAGGGGTACCTATGGCTACACCTTC. The full variable domain, in which reference TRBV7-3 and TRBJ1-2 provide the parts outside the CDR3, is GAGVSQTPSNKVTEKGKYVELRCDPISGHTALYWYRQSLGQGPEFLIYFQGTGAADDSGLPNDRFFAVRPEGSVSTLKIQRTERGDSAVYLCASSPNRGTYGYTFGSGTRLTVV.

The DNA of the CDR3 is TGTGCCAGCTCTCAACCCGGGTCACTCTCCTACGAGCAGTACTTC. Amino acids: CASSQPGSLSYEQYF. This sequence joins TRBV18 and TRBJ2-7; D is unresolved. The CDR3 loop spans 15 amino acids. From germline, CDR1 is KGHSH and CDR2 LQKENI. Trimming took 6 bases from V and 0 from J, leaving 15 bases between them.